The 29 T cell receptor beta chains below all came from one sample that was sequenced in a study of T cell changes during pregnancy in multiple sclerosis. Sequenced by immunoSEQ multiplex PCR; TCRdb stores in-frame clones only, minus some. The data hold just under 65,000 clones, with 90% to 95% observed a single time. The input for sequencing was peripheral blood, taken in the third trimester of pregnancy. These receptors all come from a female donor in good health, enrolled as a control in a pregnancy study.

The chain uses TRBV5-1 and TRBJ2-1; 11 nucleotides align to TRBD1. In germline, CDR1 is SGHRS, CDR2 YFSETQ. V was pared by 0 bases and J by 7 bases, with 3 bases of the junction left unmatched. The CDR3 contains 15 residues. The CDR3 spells CASSLAGTGGNEQFF. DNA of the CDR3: TGCGCCAGCAGCTTGGCTGGGACAGGGGGTAATGAGCAGTTCTTC.

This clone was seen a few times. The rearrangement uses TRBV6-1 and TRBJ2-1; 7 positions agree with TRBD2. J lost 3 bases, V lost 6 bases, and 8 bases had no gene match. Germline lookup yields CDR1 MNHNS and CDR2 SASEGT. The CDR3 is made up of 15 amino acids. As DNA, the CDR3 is TGTGCCAGCAGCCGACTAGCAGAGAACTACAATGAGCAGTTCTTC. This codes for CASSRLAENYNEQFF.

The CDR3 protein is CASSPTGGATEAFF. In nucleotides, the CDR3 is TGTGCCAGCAGCCCGACAGGGGGCGCAACTGAAGCTTTCTTT. The V gene is TRBV11-2, the J gene TRBJ1-1, with TRBD1 matching 10 bases. Losses at the gene ends were 5 bases for V and 5 bases for J; bases not matched to a gene: 5. Germline lookup yields CDR1 SGHAT and CDR2 FQNNGV. There are 14 residues in the CDR3.

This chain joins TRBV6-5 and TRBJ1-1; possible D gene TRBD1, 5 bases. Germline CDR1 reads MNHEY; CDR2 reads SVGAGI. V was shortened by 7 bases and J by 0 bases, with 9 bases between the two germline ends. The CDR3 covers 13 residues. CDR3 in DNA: TGTGCCAGCACCCGACAGTTGAACACTGAAGCTTTCTTT. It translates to CASTRQLNTEAFF.

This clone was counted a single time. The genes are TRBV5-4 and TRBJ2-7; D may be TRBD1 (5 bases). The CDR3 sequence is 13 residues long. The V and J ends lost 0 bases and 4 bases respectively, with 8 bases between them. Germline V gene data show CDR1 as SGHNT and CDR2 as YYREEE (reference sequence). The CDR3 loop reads CASSLDRRYEQYF. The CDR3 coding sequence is TGTGCCAGCAGCTTGGACAGGCGTTACGAGCAGTACTTC.

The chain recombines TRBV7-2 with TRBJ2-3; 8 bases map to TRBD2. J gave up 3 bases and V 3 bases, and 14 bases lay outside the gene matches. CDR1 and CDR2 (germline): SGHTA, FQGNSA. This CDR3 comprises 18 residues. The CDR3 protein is CASSFRLAGRMSTDTQYF. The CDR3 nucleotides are TGTGCCAGCAGCTTCCGCCTAGCGGGCCGCATGTCTACAGATACGCAGTATTTT.

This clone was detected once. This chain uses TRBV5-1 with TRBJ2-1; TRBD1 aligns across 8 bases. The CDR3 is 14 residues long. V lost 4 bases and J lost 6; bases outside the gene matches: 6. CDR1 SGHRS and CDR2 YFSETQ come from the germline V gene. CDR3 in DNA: TGCGCCAGCAGCCTGAGACAGGGGCCCAATGAGCAGTTCTTC. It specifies CASSLRQGPNEQFF.

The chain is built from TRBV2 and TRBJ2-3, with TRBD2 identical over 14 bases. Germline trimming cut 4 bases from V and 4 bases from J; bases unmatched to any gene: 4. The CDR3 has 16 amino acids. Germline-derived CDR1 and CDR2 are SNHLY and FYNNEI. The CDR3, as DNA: TGTGCCAGCAGTGTCGGGACTAGCGGGAGCGCAGATACGCAGTATTTT. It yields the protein CASSVGTSGSADTQYF. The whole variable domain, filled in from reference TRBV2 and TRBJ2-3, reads EPEVTQTPSHQVTQMGQEVILRCVPISNHLYFYWYRQILGQKVEFLVSFYNNEISEKSEIFDDQFSVERPDGSNFTLKIRSTKLEDSAMYFCASSVGTSGSADTQYFGPGTRLTVL.

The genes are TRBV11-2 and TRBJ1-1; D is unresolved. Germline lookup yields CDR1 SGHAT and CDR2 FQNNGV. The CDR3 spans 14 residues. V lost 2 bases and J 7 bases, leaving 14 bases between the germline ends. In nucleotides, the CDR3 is TGTGCCAGCAGCTTATCTCCCTGGGCCGTTGAAGCTTTCTTT. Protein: CASSLSPWAVEAFF.

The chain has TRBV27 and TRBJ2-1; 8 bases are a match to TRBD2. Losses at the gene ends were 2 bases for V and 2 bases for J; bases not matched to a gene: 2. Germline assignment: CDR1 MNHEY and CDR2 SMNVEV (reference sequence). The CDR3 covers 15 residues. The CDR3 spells CASSLAGGTYNEQFF. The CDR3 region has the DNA TGTGCCAGCAGTTTAGCGGGAGGAACCTACAATGAGCAGTTCTTC.

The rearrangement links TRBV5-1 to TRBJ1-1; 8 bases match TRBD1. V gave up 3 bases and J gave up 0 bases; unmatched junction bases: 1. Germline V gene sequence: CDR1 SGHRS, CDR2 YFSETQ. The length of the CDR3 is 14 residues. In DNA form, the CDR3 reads TGCGCCAGCAGCTACAGGGGGATGAACACTGAAGCTTTCTTT. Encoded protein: CASSYRGMNTEAFF.

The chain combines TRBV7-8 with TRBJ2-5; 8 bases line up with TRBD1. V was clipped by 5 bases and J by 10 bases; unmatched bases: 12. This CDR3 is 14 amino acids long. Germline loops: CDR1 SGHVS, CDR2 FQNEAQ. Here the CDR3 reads CASSRDRGSGYQYF. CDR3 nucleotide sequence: TGTGCCAGCAGCCGCGACAGGGGCTCAGGATACCAGTACTTC.

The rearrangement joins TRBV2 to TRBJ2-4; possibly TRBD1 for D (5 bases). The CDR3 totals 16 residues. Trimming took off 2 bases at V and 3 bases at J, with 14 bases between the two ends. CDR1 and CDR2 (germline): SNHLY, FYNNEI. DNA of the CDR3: TGTGCCAGCAGTGAACAGTCAGGGCTTGGCAAAAACATTCAGTACTTC. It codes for CASSEQSGLGKNIQYF.

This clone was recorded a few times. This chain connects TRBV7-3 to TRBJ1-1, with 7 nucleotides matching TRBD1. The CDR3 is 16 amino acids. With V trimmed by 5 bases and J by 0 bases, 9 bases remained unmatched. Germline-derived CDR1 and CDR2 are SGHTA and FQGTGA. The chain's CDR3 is CASSPTQGQLNTEAFF. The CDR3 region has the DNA TGTGCCAGCAGCCCAACCCAGGGACAGTTGAACACTGAAGCTTTCTTT.

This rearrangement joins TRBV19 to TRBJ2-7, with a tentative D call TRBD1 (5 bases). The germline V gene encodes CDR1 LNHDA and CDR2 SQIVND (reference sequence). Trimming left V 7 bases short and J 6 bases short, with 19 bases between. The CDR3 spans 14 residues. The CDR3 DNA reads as TGTGCCAGTACTTTGACCATGGACAAGCTCGAGCAGTACTTC. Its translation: CASTLTMDKLEQYF.

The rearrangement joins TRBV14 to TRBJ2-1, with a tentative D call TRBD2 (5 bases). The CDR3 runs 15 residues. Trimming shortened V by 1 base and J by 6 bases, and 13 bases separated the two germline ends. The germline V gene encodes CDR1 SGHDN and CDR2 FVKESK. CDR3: CASSQAGGLGNEQFF. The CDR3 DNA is TGTGCCAGCAGCCAAGCGGGCGGGTTGGGCAATGAGCAGTTCTTC.

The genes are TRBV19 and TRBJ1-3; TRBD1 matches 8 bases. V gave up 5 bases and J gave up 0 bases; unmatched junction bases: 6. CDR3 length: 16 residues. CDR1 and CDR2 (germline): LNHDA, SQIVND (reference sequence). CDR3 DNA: TGTGCCAGTAGTCGACAAGGGACAGGCTCTGGAAACACCATATATTTT. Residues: CASSRQGTGSGNTIYF.

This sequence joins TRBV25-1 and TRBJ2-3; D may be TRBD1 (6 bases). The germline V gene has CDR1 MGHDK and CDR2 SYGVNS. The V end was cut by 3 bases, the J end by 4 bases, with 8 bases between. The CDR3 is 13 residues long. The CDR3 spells CASSDSGADTQYF. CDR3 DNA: TGTGCCAGCAGTGACTCAGGGGCAGATACGCAGTATTTT.

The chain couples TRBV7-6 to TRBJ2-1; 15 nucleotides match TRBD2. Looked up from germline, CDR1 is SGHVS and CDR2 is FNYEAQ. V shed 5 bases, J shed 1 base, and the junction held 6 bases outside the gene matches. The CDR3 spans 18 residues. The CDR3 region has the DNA TGTGCCAGCAGCCTAGGACTAGCGGGGGGGCAATCCTACAATGAGCAGTTCTTC. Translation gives CASSLGLAGGQSYNEQFF.

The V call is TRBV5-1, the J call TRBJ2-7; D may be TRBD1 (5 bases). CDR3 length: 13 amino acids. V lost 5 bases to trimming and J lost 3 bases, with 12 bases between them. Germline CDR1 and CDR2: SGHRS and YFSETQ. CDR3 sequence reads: CASRGRGDYEQYF. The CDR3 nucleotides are TGCGCCAGCAGAGGTAGGGGCGACTACGAGCAGTACTTC.

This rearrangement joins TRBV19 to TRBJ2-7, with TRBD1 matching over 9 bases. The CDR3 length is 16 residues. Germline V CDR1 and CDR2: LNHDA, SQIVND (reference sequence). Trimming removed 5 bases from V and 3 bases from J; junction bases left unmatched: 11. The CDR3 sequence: CASSSAPGTGFYEQYF. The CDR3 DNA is TGTGCCAGTAGTTCGGCCCCCGGGACAGGGTTCTACGAGCAGTACTTC.

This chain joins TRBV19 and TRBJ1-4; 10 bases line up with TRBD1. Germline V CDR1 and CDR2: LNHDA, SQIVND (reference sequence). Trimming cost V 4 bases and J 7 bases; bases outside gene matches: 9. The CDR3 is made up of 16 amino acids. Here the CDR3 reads CASSTRGTGVREKLFF. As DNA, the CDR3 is TGTGCCAGTAGTACCCGGGGGACAGGGGTCCGTGAAAAACTGTTTTTT.

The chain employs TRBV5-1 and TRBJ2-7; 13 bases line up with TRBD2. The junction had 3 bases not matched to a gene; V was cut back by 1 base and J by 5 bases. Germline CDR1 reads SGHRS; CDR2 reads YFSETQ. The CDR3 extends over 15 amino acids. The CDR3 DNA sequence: TGCGCCAGCAGCTTGAACGGACTAGCGGGAGACGAGCAGTACTTC. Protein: CASSLNGLAGDEQYF. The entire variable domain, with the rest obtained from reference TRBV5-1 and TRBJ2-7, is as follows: KAGVTQTPRYLIKTRGQQVTLSCSPISGHRSVSWYQQTPGQGLQFLFEYFSETQRNKGNFPGRFSGRQFSNSRSEMNVSTLELGDSALYLCASSLNGLAGDEQYFGPGTRLTVT.

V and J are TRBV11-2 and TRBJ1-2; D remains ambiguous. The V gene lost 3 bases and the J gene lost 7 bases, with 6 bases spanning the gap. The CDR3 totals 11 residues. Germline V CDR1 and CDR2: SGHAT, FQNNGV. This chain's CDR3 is CASSFSRGYTF. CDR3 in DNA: TGTGCCAGCAGCTTCTCGCGTGGCTACACCTTC.

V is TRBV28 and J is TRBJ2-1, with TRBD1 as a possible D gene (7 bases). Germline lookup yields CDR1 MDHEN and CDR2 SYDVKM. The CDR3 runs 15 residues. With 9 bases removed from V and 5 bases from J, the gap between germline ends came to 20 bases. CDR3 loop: CASSGWDRDNNEQFF. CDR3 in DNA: TGTGCCAGTAGCGGTTGGGACAGAGATAACAATGAGCAGTTCTTC. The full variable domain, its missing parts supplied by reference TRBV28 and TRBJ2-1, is DVKVTQSSRYLVKRTGEKVFLECVQDMDHENMFWYRQDPGLGLRLIYFSYDVKMKEKGDIPEGYSVSREKKERFSLILESASTNQTSMYLCASSGWDRDNNEQFFGPGTRLTVL.

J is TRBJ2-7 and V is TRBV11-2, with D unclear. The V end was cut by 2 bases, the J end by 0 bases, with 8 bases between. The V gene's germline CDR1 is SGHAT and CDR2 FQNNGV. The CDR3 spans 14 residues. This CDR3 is CASSLTAASYEQYF. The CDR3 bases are TGTGCCAGCAGCTTAACAGCAGCCTCCTACGAGCAGTACTTC.

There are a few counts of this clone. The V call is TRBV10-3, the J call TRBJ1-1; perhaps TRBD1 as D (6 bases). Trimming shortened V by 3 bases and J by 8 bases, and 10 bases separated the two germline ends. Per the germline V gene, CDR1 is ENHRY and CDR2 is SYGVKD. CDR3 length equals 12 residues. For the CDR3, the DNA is TGTGCCATCAGTGACACTACAGGGGAAGCTTTCTTT. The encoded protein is CAISDTTGEAFF.

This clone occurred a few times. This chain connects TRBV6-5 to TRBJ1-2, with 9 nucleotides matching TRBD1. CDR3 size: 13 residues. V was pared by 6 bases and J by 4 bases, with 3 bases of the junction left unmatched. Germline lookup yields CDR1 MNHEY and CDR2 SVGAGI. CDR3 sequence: CASRQGAGYGYTF. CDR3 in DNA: TGTGCCAGCAGACAGGGGGCTGGCTATGGCTACACCTTC.

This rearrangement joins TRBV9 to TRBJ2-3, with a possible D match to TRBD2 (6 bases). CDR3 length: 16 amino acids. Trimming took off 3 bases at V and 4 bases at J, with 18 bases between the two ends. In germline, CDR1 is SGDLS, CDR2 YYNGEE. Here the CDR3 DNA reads TGTGCCAGCAGCGGGCTAGCGCCCTCCGAGGCAGATACGCAGTATTTT. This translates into CASSGLAPSEADTQYF.